These 26 T cell receptor beta chains were sequenced from one sample in a study of post-analysis software for immune sequencing data. Findings and limits, study-wide: Included in a set of a handful of TRBV segments more frequent in patients than controls were TRBV5-6, TRBV5-1 and TRBV20-1.

TCR beta cDNA libraries included unique molecular identifiers. One entry per CDR3 protein, called by TCRdb with MiXCR from the PCR reads. The repertoire consists of more than 350,000 distinct CDR3 sequences, with over 30% occurring once and the leading ten covering 6% to 9%. These TCRs are of unknown antigen specificity. The specimen sequenced was blood. The receptors derive from a girl aged 2 to 9 with multiple sclerosis.

The chain uses TRBV28 and TRBJ1-2; TRBD1 might be the D (5 bases). The length of the CDR3 is 16 residues. V lost 3 bases and J 8 bases, leaving 22 bases between the germline ends. The germline V gene encodes CDR1 MDHEN and CDR2 SYDVKM. In DNA form, the CDR3 reads TGTGCCAGCAGTTTTTTGAACAAGGGGTTGGTCGGCGGCTACACCTTC. Translation: CASSFLNKGLVGGYTF.

In this sample, this clonotype turned up a few times. The chain carries TRBV29-1 and TRBJ1-2; tentatively, D is TRBD1 (5 bases). The CDR3 has 13 amino acids. Germline-derived CDR1 and CDR2 are SQVTM and ANQGSEA. V was cut by 6 bases and J by 12 bases, with 23 bases left in between. The CDR3 DNA sequence: TGCAGCGTGACCGGGGCACTCACCGGCGTAGACACCTTC. This codes for CSVTGALTGVDTF.

This clonotype showed up just a few times. V usage is TRBV2 and J usage is TRBJ1-1; tentatively, D is TRBD1 (6 bases). The CDR3 has 14 residues. V gave up 6 bases and J gave up 0 bases, with 11 bases separating them. The V gene's germline CDR1 is SNHLY and CDR2 FYNNEI. CDR3 in amino acids: CASRTGDMNTEAFF. The CDR3 bases are TGTGCCAGCAGGACAGGAGATATGAACACTGAAGCTTTCTTT.

This clonotype was counted only a few times. The CDR3 loop reads CASGGGQNSYNEQFF. CDR3 bases: TGTGCTAGTGGTGGGGGACAGAACTCCTACAATGAGCAGTTCTTC. The rearrangement joins TRBV12-5 to TRBJ2-1, with 7 nucleotides matching TRBD1. The CDR3 is 15 amino acids. Germline V gives CDR1 LGHNT, CDR2 FRNRAP. V was pared by 5 bases and J by 0 bases, with 4 bases of the junction left unmatched. Full variable domain (rest looked up from reference TRBV12-5 and TRBJ2-1): DARVTQTPRHKVTEMGQEVTMRCQPILGHNTVFWYRQTMMQGLELLAYFRNRAPLDDSGMPKDRFSAEMPDATLATLKIQPSEPRDSAVYFCASGGGQNSYNEQFFGPGTRLTVL.

V and J are TRBV10-3 and TRBJ1-2, with 8 positions matching TRBD1. V lost 6 bases to trimming and J lost 4 bases; unmatched junction nucleotides: 10. The CDR3 consists of 15 residues. Germline CDR1 reads ENHRY; CDR2 reads SYGVKD. CDR3: CAIRSSQGAGYGYTF. CDR3 in DNA: TGTGCCATCAGGAGCTCGCAGGGGGCGGGCTATGGCTACACCTTC.

J is TRBJ2-4 and V is TRBV20-1; a possible D gene is TRBD2 (5 bases). Matching the DNA end better, TRBJ2-7 makes the J call doubtful. Germline loops: CDR1 DFQATT, CDR2 SNEGSKA (reference sequence). The length of the CDR3 is 14 residues. The CDR3 here is CSARPPGMATEQYF. CDR3 nucleotides: TGCAGTGCTCGACCCCCGGGAATGGCTACCGAGCAGTACTTC.

This clonotype was counted only a few times. V usage is TRBV15 and J usage is TRBJ2-3, with 7 bases fitting TRBD2. There are 19 residues in the CDR3. The V gene end was trimmed by 4 bases and the J gene end by 0 bases; junction bases not matched to a gene: 16. Per the germline V gene, CDR1 is LNHNV and CDR2 is YYDKDF (reference sequence). The CDR3 DNA reads as TGTGCCACCAGCACCCCCACCGCCCTAGCGGCCCGAAGCACAGATACGCAGTATTTT. Translated: CATSTPTALAARSTDTQYF.

This clonotype has only a few counts. The gene calls are TRBV15 and TRBJ2-1; no clear D. In germline, CDR1 is LNHNV, CDR2 YYDKDF (reference sequence). The CDR3 covers 14 residues. V was pared by 3 bases and J by 2 bases, with 8 bases between. The CDR3 spells CATSRKRPYNEQFF. CDR3 DNA: TGTGCCACCAGCAGGAAACGGCCCTACAATGAGCAGTTCTTC.

The CDR3 nucleotides read TGTGCCAGCAGTCTAGCGGGGTGGTACGAGCAGTACTTC. This gives the protein CASSLAGWYEQYF. The genes are TRBV7-2 and TRBJ2-4; the match to TRBD2 covers 9 bases. The J call may be faulty, since TRBJ2-7 better matches the DNA end. Germline V CDR1 and CDR2: SGHTA, FQGNSA. The CDR3 has 13 amino acids.

V gene TRBV20-1 combines with J gene TRBJ2-3, with D possibly being TRBD1 or TRBD2 (5 bases each). Trimming pared 2 bases from V and 5 bases from J, leaving 11 bases between. The germline CDR1 and CDR2 sequences are DFQATT and SNEGSKA (reference sequence). The length of the CDR3 is 13 residues. CDR3 amino acids: CSARHTGGDTQYF. The DNA of the CDR3 is TGCAGTGCTAGACACACAGGAGGAGATACGCAGTATTTT.

The chain is built from TRBV28 and TRBJ1-2; D is undetermined. Trimming left V 2 bases short and J 4 bases short, with 17 bases between. The V gene's germline CDR1 is MDHEN and CDR2 SYDVKM. The CDR3 contains 16 residues. As DNA, the CDR3 is TGTGCCAGCAGTTTAAGCCCCTTGGCGTCTCGCTATGGCTACACCTTC. It translates to CASSLSPLASRYGYTF.

The chain combines TRBV15 with TRBJ1-1; D is perhaps TRBD1 (5 bases). There are 13 residues in the CDR3. V was pared by 3 bases and J by 11 bases, with 16 bases between. The V gene's germline CDR1 is LNHNV and CDR2 YYDKDF (reference sequence). The CDR3 sequence: CATSSGGIKGAFF. CDR3 DNA: TGTGCCACCAGCAGTGGGGGAATCAAGGGGGCTTTCTTT.

This clonotype was recorded a few times. J is TRBJ2-3 and V is TRBV20-1; TRBD1 aligns across 10 bases. Losses at the gene ends were 3 bases for V and 3 bases for J; bases not matched to a gene: 3. Germline loops: CDR1 DFQATT, CDR2 SNEGSKA (reference sequence). The CDR3 covers 14 residues. The CDR3 coding sequence is TGCAGTGCTAGGGACAGGGGGTGGACAGATACGCAGTATTTT. Translation: CSARDRGWTDTQYF.

This clonotype was seen many times. V is TRBV4-2 and J is TRBJ2-3; 7 bases map to TRBD2. There are 16 residues in the CDR3. Germline values: CDR1 LGHNA, CDR2 YNFKEQ. The junction had 10 bases not matched to a gene; V was cut back by 4 bases and J by 3 bases. CDR3 sequence reads: CASSPQASGGTDTQYF. The DNA for the CDR3 is TGTGCCAGCAGCCCCCAGGCTAGCGGAGGGACAGATACGCAGTATTTT.

A few counts support this clonotype. This chain links TRBV29-1 with TRBJ2-4; the match to TRBD1 covers 9 bases. The J call may be in error: the DNA end matches TRBJ2-7 better. The CDR3 contains 12 residues. Germline CDR1 reads SQVTM; CDR2 reads ANQGSEA. The CDR3 coding sequence is TGCAGCGGAGGACAGGGGTTCGACGAGCAGTACTTC. It yields the protein CSGGQGFDEQYF.

This clonotype has just a few counts. A much larger clone differs by one base, so this may be a read error. The genes are TRBV4-2 and TRBJ2-3, with 9 positions matching TRBD1. Germline-derived CDR1 and CDR2 are LGHNA and YNFKEQ. This CDR3 is 15 amino acids long. Losses at the gene ends were 4 bases for V and 5 bases for J; bases not matched to a gene: 7. CDR3 loop: CASSLGQGREDTQYF. DNA for the CDR3: TGTGCCAGCAGCCTAGGACAGGGGCGCGAAGATACGCAGTATTTT.

The J gene is TRBJ2-7, the V gene TRBV6-5, with D possibly being TRBD1 or TRBD2 (5 bases each). Trimming removed 6 bases from V and 5 bases from J, with 14 bases in between. CDR1 and CDR2 from the germline V gene are MNHEY and SVGAGI. This CDR3 is 13 amino acids long. CDR3: CASRLGAGHEQYF. The CDR3 DNA reads as TGTGCCAGCAGACTCGGGGCCGGCCACGAGCAGTACTTC.

The CDR3 nucleotides are TGTGCCAGCAGCACAAGAAGCCCCTACGAGCAGTACTTC. Translating it yields CASSTRSPYEQYF. This chain uses TRBV7-9 with TRBJ2-7; D gene ambiguous. Between the trimmed V and J ends, which lost 5 bases and 2 bases, there was a span of 10 bases. The CDR3 is 13 residues long. Germline loops: CDR1 SEHNR, CDR2 FQNEAQ (reference sequence).

A single count supports this clonotype. The rearrangement links TRBV28 to TRBJ1-6; D gene ambiguous. CDR3 length equals 15 residues. Deletions cut 6 bases from V and 8 bases from J, with 17 bases between. Germline V CDR1 and CDR2: MDHEN, SYDVKM. CDR3 amino acids: CASSPPGESYSPLHF. Here the CDR3 DNA reads TGTGCCAGCAGCCCTCCCGGGGAGTCGTATTCACCCCTCCACTTT. Complete variable domain (other parts from reference TRBV28 and TRBJ1-6): DVKVTQSSRYLVKRTGEKVFLECVQDMDHENMFWYRQDPGLGLRLIYFSYDVKMKEKGDIPEGYSVSREKKERFSLILESASTNQTSMYLCASSPPGESYSPLHFGNGTRLTVT.

The gene calls are TRBV28 and TRBJ2-7; perhaps TRBD2 as D (5 bases). The last part of the DNA fits TRBJ2-5 better; the J call may be wrong. The CDR3 is 13 amino acids. The germline V gene encodes CDR1 MDHEN and CDR2 SYDVKM. The CDR3 nucleotides are TGTGCCAGCAGTTTTGAGGGCTTCGAGACCCAGTACTTC. The encoded protein is CASSFEGFETQYF.

This clonotype was counted between two and nine times. The chain couples TRBV24-1 to TRBJ1-2; 7 positions match TRBD1. Germline V gene lookup returns CDR1 KGHDR and CDR2 SFDVKD. Unmatched junction bases numbered 6, after V lost 3 bases and J lost 3 bases. The CDR3 loop spans 15 amino acids. CDR3 amino acids: CATSDPTGTDYGYTF. Written as DNA, the CDR3 is TGTGCCACCAGTGATCCCACCGGGACAGACTATGGCTACACCTTC.

The genes are TRBV7-3 and TRBJ2-7; 8 bases line up with TRBD1. The CDR3 consists of 15 residues. V was pared by 5 bases and J by 0 bases, with 6 bases of the junction left unmatched. Per the germline V gene, CDR1 is SGHTA and CDR2 is FQGTGA. In nucleotides, the CDR3 is TGTGCCAGCAGCCCAGGGGGCGTAAGCTCCTACGAGCAGTACTTC. This codes for CASSPGGVSSYEQYF.

The gene calls are TRBV28 and TRBJ1-2; TRBD1 matches 10 bases. Germline V gene lookup returns CDR1 MDHEN and CDR2 SYDVKM. V was pared by 3 bases and J by 7 bases, with 5 bases of the junction left unmatched. This CDR3 comprises 14 residues. The CDR3 DNA is TGTGCCAGCAGTTTCCCGACAGGGGGCGGTGGCTACACCTTC. Translated, it gives CASSFPTGGGGYTF.

This chain joins TRBV7-2 and TRBJ2-5; D possibly uses TRBD1 or TRBD2 (6 bases each). Trimming stripped 4 bases from V and 12 bases from J, with 21 bases between. Germline loops: CDR1 SGHTA, CDR2 FQGNSA. The CDR3 contains 14 residues. The CDR3 region is CASSSDHGGPGKYF. The CDR3 DNA follows: TGTGCCAGCAGCTCAGATCATGGGGGGCCCGGCAAGTACTTC. The entire variable domain, with the rest obtained from reference TRBV7-2 and TRBJ2-5, is as follows: GAGVSQSPSNKVTEKGKDVELRCDPISGHTALYWYRQSLGQGLEFLIYFQGNSAPDKSGLPSDRFSAERTGGSVSTLTIQRTQQEDSAVYLCASSSDHGGPGKYFGPGTRLLVL.

This chain connects TRBV7-2 to TRBJ2-3; the match to TRBD1 covers 10 bases. Germline CDR1 is SGHTA and CDR2 is FQGNSA. The junction had 5 bases not matched to a gene; V was cut back by 4 bases and J by 4 bases. This CDR3 is built from 15 residues. The CDR3 reads CASSWTGGIADTQYF. In DNA form, the CDR3 reads TGTGCCAGCAGCTGGACAGGGGGAATTGCAGATACGCAGTATTTT.

In its sample, this clonotype was seen a few times. This sequence joins TRBV5-1 and TRBJ1-4, with TRBD1 matching 10 bases. V shed 4 bases, J shed 4 bases, and the junction held 4 bases outside the gene matches. This CDR3 has 15 residues. Germline V gene lookup returns CDR1 SGHRS and CDR2 YFSETQ. The CDR3 region has the DNA TGCGCCAGCAGCCCCGGGACAGGGGTTAATGAAAAACTGTTTTTT. Translating it yields CASSPGTGVNEKLFF.